One T cell receptor beta chain is described in this entry. This clonotype was observed at least ten times. Its antigen specificity is not known. No quality values exist for individual bases; no much larger clone is one base distant. Stable Graves' hyperthyroidism was defined as no progression to ophthalmopathy during 18 months of follow-up. Hyperthyroidism patients were newly diagnosed, with disease duration under 2 months, and aged 18 to 65 years. The study excluded patients with uncontrolled infections, other autoimmune diseases, pregnancy or lactation. Diagnoses were based on clinical symptoms, serum thyroxine and TRAb, thyroid ultrasound and orbital computed tomography. Total RNA was extracted with Trizol reagent, and quality was checked on an Agilent 2100 Bioanalyzer. The data stem from a study of T cells in Graves' hyperthyroidism and ophthalmopathy (dated by TCRdb to the late 2010s). Regarding the study in general: To identify TCR V-J signatures that set the groups apart, the researchers used a discovery cohort of 100 patients, made up of under 50 with Graves' ophthalmopathy and 55 to 65 with stable Graves' hyperthyroidism. Prospective prediction of ophthalmopathy was tested in an independent validation cohort consisting of fewer than 20 hyperthyroidism patients and approximately 16 patients who later progressed to ophthalmopathy. In addition, the study compared T-cell repertoires in thyroid tissue and in blood from six Graves' hyperthyroidism patients. Once sampling was done, hyperthyroidism patients were given methimazole at a starting dose of 30 mg daily, whereas ophthalmopathy patients were given high-dose intravenous methylprednisolone. The 100 discovery patients were randomly divided into training and test sets at a 7:3 ratio. According to the paper, TCR Vbeta CDR3 sequencing was carried out on some 140 peripheral blood samples, which came from approximately 43 ophthalmopathy, under 80 hyperthyroidism and approximately 17 progressor patients.

V has 3 bases trimmed and J has 0 bases trimmed; junction bases matching no gene number 10. From cysteine to phenylalanine, the CDR3 is 17 amino acids long. The retained sequence is limited to the CDR3, 51 bases, with the frame set at the first base. What the work shows at the level of the full study, not this receptor alone: In cross-validation, a model built on a 13 V-J signature told ophthalmopathy apart from stable hyperthyroidism with 85% to 90% sensitivity and about 81% specificity, and in testing the same model reached 80%/75%. Most expanded thyroid clonotypes (frequency above 0.001) were also detected in blood, a finding suggesting that blood repertoires may reflect thyroid immune responses. Sample size was not statistically predetermined, and blinding of investigators to group allocation was not performed. In validation, progression to ophthalmopathy was predicted by the model with more than 65% sensitivity and 72% to 85% specificity, a median of around 5.9 months before onset.

TCR beta CDR3 regions were amplified from RNA transcripts. The first round of RT-PCR for the TCR CDR3 was performed with the HTBI primer set and the Qiagen OneStep RT-PCR kit. A second multiplex PCR round built the libraries, followed by size selection and purification. Sequencing of the libraries was done on an Illumina HiSeq2000 using paired-end 100 bp reads. From the authors' description of their analysis: SOAPnuke was used to process the raw data, with reads discarded if the reads contained adapters or uncalled bases, had a mean Phred below 15, or lacked an exact constant-primer or identifier match. High-quality paired reads were merged with COPE v1.2.5, and unique nucleotide sequences were defined as clonotypes. MiTCR v1.1 was used to align clonotypes to the IMGT TRBV, TRBD and TRBJ reference segments. The analysis was restricted to V-J combinations with a frequency above 0.0001, which together covered just over 98% of the repertoires. The TCS score was defined as the ratio of F50 (clonal expansion) to E x V (chaos), calculated using BLOSUM62-based TCRdist between CDR3 peptides within each V-J. Welch's t-statistics and random forest reduced roughly 540 V-J features to under 15, which were used in a naive Bayes classifier (R e1071). The Morisita-Horn index was used to measure how similar the thyroid and blood repertoires were. Using fastp at Q25 and MiXCR, TCRdb reprocessed the public reads and kept productive beta chains. Identical CDR3 proteins give one entry, which carries the most common genes and DNA. TCRdb assigned the V and J calls; the authors' analysis was not used. This sample holds about 98,000 distinct CDR3 sequences; roughly 37% were observed only once. The biggest ten clones account for roughly a tenth of the sample.

The source is a woman aged 30 to 39 with Graves' hyperthyroidism. The sequence joins TRBV12-3 or TRBV12-4 to TRBJ2-5; 7 junctional bases match TRBD2. The sample taken for sequencing was peripheral blood or thyroid tissue (not recorded which). The sequence in DNA is TGTGCCAGCAGTTTCTCGGAAGCGGGGAATTACCAAGAGACCCAGTACTTC. Its protein is CASSFSEAGNYQETQYF.